Here is one TCR beta chain with its context. As yet, its antigen is unknown. From alopecia areata patients, lesional scalp punch biopsies and peripheral blood were collected. This sample is drawn from a study of CD8+ T cells in alopecia areata. Study-wide background: The duration of tofacitinib was 6 to 18 months, with 6 months off drug afterward. Points from the study as a whole: Normal scalp had lower clonality than lesional scalp, with alopecia totalis/universalis lesions showing this most strongly. Possibly as an HLA-related effect, TCR sharing across patients appeared less clear than in mice. Sequence data from scalp samples additionally include resident alphabeta T cells of normal skin.

Trimming removed 5 bases from V and 4 bases from J; junction bases left unmatched: 6. Germline V gene sequence: CDR1 MRHNA, CDR2 SNTAGT. The CDR3 length is 14 residues. As the sequencing template, cDNA was produced by extracting RNA and reverse transcribing it. Here immunoSEQ multiplex PCR was the method, and the copy in TCRdb shows in-frame clones only, minus some. The repertoire holds about 7,400 clones, less than 75% seen once, with 20% to 25% in the top ten. The clonotype originates from a human donor with alopecia areata. The starting material was skin, obtained at week 0. The chain couples TRBV6-4 to TRBJ2-3, with 7 bases matching TRBD2. CDR3 sequence (DNA): TGTGCCAGCAGTCCCGAGCGGGGATCAGATACGCAGTATTTT. Residues: CASSPERGSDTQYF.